Listed here are 10 T cell receptor beta chains from one sample, sequenced in a study of cytomegalovirus exposure and HLA in healthy donors. The study ran its PCR with 60 Vbeta and 13 Jbeta primers. Sequencing used immunoSEQ multiplex PCR; TCRdb keeps in-frame clones, though not all of them. The sample has 150,000 or so clones; approximately 78% are singletons. The material sequenced was PBMCs. Every receptor here comes from a woman aged 18-30 years in good health and CMV-seronegative.

The chain has TRBV2 and TRBJ2-3; D is undetermined. The CDR3 totals 13 residues. Trimming shortened V by 6 bases and J by 3 bases, and 10 bases separated the two germline ends. Germline assignment: CDR1 SNHLY and CDR2 FYNNEI. This chain's CDR3 is CASSSDFTDTQYF. CDR3 DNA sequence: TGTGCCAGCAGCTCCGACTTTACAGATACGCAGTATTTT. Full variable domain (remainder filled in from reference TRBV2 and TRBJ2-3): EPEVTQTPSHQVTQMGQEVILRCVPISNHLYFYWYRQILGQKVEFLVSFYNNEISEKSEIFDDQFSVERPDGSNFTLKIRSTKLEDSAMYFCASSSDFTDTQYFGPGTRLTVL.

The gene calls are TRBV7-6 and TRBJ1-2; the D gene is possibly TRBD1 (6 bases). The CDR3 has 13 residues. V was shortened by 3 bases and J by 6 bases, with 11 bases between the two germline ends. The germline CDR1 and CDR2 sequences are SGHVS and FNYEAQ. In DNA form, the CDR3 reads TGTGCCAGCAGCTTTTGGGGGGGGCATGGCTACACCTTC. Translation: CASSFWGGHGYTF.

The V and J genes are TRBV19 and TRBJ2-3; perhaps TRBD2 as D (5 bases). V was cut by 3 bases and J by 1 base, with 8 bases left in between. The CDR3 is made up of 14 amino acids. CDR1 and CDR2 from the germline V gene are LNHDA and SQIVND (reference sequence). This CDR3 reads CASSISSGTDTQYF. CDR3 nucleotide sequence: TGTGCCAGTAGTATCAGTAGCGGCACAGATACGCAGTATTTT.

V usage is TRBV28 and J usage is TRBJ1-2; TRBD1 matches at 10 bases. Trimming took 6 bases from V and 8 from J; bases not matched to a gene: 9. Germline loops: CDR1 MDHEN, CDR2 SYDVKM. The CDR3 totals 14 residues. For the CDR3, the DNA is TGTGCCAGCAGGACAGGGGGCGCGATAAACGGCTACACCTTC. Translation: CASRTGGAINGYTF.

This chain uses TRBV28 with TRBJ2-2; D may be TRBD1 (6 bases). Germline V gene data show CDR1 as MDHEN and CDR2 as SYDVKM. There are 17 residues in the CDR3. Deletions cut 3 bases from V and 4 bases from J, with 18 bases between. CDR3 DNA sequence: TGTGCCAGCAGTTTTTCCGGGGCAGGGGTGTTCACCGGGGAGCTGTTTTTT. Translated: CASSFSGAGVFTGELFF.

The chain carries TRBV5-4 and TRBJ2-1, with 7 bases matching TRBD1. Unmatched junction bases numbered 15, after V lost 4 bases and J lost 8 bases. CDR3 size: 16 residues. Germline V CDR1 and CDR2: SGHNT, YYREEE (reference sequence). This chain's CDR3 is CASSQQTGENGDEQFF. The CDR3 DNA sequence: TGTGCCAGCAGCCAACAAACAGGGGAGAACGGGGATGAGCAGTTCTTC.

The chain recombines TRBV5-6 with TRBJ1-3; 8 bases are a match to TRBD1. Germline CDR1 SGHDT, CDR2 YYEEEE. Unmatched junction bases numbered 5, after V lost 1 base and J lost 2 bases. The length of the CDR3 is 16 residues. The CDR3 DNA sequence: TGTGCCAGCAGCTTGTTGGCGGACAGGGCTGGAAACACCATATATTTT. This encodes CASSLLADRAGNTIYF. Complete variable domain (other parts from reference TRBV5-6 and TRBJ1-3): DAGVTQSPTHLIKTRGQQVTLRCSPKSGHDTVSWYQQALGQGPQFIFQYYEEEERQRGNFPDRFSGHQFPNYSSELNVNALLLGDSALYLCASSLLADRAGNTIYFGEGSWLTVV.

The V gene is TRBV11-2, the J gene TRBJ2-2; D perhaps matches TRBD2 (5 bases). Trimming took 5 bases from V and 4 from J, leaving 14 bases between them. Germline V gene sequence: CDR1 SGHAT, CDR2 FQNNGV. The CDR3 runs 15 residues. CDR3 residues: CASSPRGTTTGELFF. DNA for the CDR3: TGTGCCAGCAGCCCCCGGGGAACCACCACCGGGGAGCTGTTTTTT.

V gene TRBV27 combines with J gene TRBJ1-1; TRBD1 matches 8 bases. Per germline, CDR1 MNHEY and CDR2 SMNVEV (reference sequence). V trimming: 1 base; J trimming: 5 bases; junction bases outside the gene matches: 12. The CDR3 length is 17 residues. This CDR3 is CASSLYWDRRVITEAFF. CDR3 coding DNA: TGTGCCAGCAGTTTATATTGGGACAGGAGAGTCATTACTGAAGCTTTCTTT.

V is TRBV27 and J is TRBJ2-2; a weak D match, TRBD1 (7 bases). The CDR3 has 15 residues. Between the trimmed V and J ends, which lost 11 bases and 6 bases, there was a span of 22 bases. Germline CDR1 reads MNHEY; CDR2 reads SMNVEV (reference sequence). The DNA for the CDR3 is TGTGCCTCCTCCGCGGGACAGAGGTTCCCCGGGGAGCTGTTTTTT. This sequence encodes CASSAGQRFPGELFF.